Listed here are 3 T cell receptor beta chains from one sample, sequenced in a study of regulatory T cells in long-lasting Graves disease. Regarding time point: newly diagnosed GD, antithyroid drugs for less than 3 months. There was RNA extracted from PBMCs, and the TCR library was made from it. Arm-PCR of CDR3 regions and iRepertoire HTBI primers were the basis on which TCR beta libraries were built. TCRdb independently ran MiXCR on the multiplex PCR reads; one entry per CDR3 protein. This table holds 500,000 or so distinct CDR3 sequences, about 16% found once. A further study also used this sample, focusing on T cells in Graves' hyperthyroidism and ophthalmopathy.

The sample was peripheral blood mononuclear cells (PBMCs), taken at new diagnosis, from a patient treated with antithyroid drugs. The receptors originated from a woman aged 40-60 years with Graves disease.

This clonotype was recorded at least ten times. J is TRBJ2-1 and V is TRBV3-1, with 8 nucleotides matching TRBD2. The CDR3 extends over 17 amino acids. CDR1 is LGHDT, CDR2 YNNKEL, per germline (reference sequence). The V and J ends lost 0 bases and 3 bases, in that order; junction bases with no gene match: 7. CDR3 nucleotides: TGTGCCAGCAGCCAAGAGGTCTCGAGCGGGGGCTACAATGAGCAGTTCTTC. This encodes CASSQEVSSGGYNEQFF.

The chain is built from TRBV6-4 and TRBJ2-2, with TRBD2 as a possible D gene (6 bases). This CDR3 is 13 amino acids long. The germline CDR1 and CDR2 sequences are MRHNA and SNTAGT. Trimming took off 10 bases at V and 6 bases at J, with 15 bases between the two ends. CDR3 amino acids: CAIRGGAPGELFF. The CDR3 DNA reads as TGTGCCATCCGAGGAGGGGCCCCCGGGGAGCTGTTTTTT.

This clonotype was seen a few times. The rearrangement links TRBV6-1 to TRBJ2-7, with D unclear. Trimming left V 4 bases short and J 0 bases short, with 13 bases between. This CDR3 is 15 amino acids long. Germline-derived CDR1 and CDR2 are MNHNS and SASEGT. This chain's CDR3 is CASSAAPGLSYEQYF. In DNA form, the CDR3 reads TGTGCCAGCAGTGCCGCGCCGGGCCTCTCCTACGAGCAGTACTTC.